Each of the 2 T cell receptor beta chains below was sequenced from the same sample in a study of tumor and adjacent non-tumor tissue in lung cancer. This sample's RNA came from whole unsorted tissue. This non-tumor lung sample came from over 3 cm beyond the tumor edge. The library came from three nested PCR rounds adapted from ARM-PCR protocols. TCRdb re-called the multiplex PCR reads with MiXCR, one entry per CDR3 protein. The data contain more than 55,000 distinct CDR3 sequences, about 55% of them seen just once; the ten biggest clones take up about 32%. The specimen was distant non-tumor lung tissue. The source is a man in his 70s with non-small cell lung cancer.

About this clonotype itself: A junction end diverges from the germline sequence, so it may reflect a read error. The genes are TRBV29-1 and TRBJ2-1; D may be TRBD1 or TRBD2 (6 bases each). The CDR3 is made up of 15 amino acids. Per germline, CDR1 SQVTM and CDR2 ANQGSEA. CDR3: CSVVGARGGTGVQFF. The CDR3 region has the DNA TGCAGTGTTGTGGGTGCTAGAGGGGGGACGGGTGTGCAGTTCTTC.

This clonotype was seen a handful of times. Just one base apart from a much larger clone, this may be a read error. The chain has TRBV10-1 and TRBJ2-2, with 8 bases identical to TRBD2. From germline, CDR1 is WNHNN and CDR2 SYGVQD (reference sequence). The CDR3 runs 14 residues. The trim removed 8 bases at V and 6 bases at J, leaving 8 bases unmatched. The CDR3 loop reads CASRPGGGPGELFF. The CDR3, as DNA: TGCGCCAGCCGACCAGGCGGGGGGCCCGGGGAGCTGTTTTTT.